This T cell receptor (beta chain) was identified in a study of T cell repertoires in ileal Crohn's disease. Study-level information: Patients had a median roughly 8-year disease duration, and approximately 36% were active smokers. Every patient was operated on for stricturing (roughly 61%) or penetrating (about 39%) complications. Study results and caveats: High-frequency clones were more common in sorted CD8 than CD4 cells.

Trimming took off 0 bases at V and 9 bases at J, with 12 bases between the two ends. This CDR3 contains 14 residues. Germline V gene data show CDR1 as SGHAT and CDR2 as FQNNGV. About 500 nanograms of biopsy DNA per sample underwent TCRB immunosequencing. Assay used: immunoSEQ multiplex PCR; TCRdb lists only in-frame clones, some missing. This table holds more than 15,000 clones, 75% to 90% found once. Points on this clone: Its matching antigen is unknown.

Sequences were obtained from ileal tissue. J is TRBJ2-4 and V is TRBV11-2; D unclear. The source of this sequence is an adult with Crohn's disease. The chain's CDR3 is CASSLDLEMGIQYF. The CDR3 DNA is TGTGCCAGCAGCTTAGATCTGGAGATGGGCATTCAGTACTTC. Based on the CDR3 plus reference TRBV11-2 and TRBJ2-4, the full variable domain is EAGVAQSPRYKIIEKRQSVAFWCNPISGHATLYWYQQILGQGPKLLIQFQNNGVVDDSQLPKDRFSAERLKGVDSTLKIQPAKLEDSAVYLCASSLDLEMGIQYFGAGTRLSVL.